This T cell receptor beta chain appears in the sequencing data of a study of response to subunit inactivated influenza vaccine. Study-level findings and limits: Every seasonal influenza vaccination brings in few new T cells, the authors suggested.

The V end lost 4 bases, the J end lost 2 bases, and 9 bases lay between the germline ends. The length of the CDR3 is 12 residues. Germline V gene sequence: CDR1 SQVTM, CDR2 ANQGSEA. MiXCR, run by TCRdb on the RT-PCR reads, gives a single entry per CDR3 protein. The sample carries fewer than 550,000 distinct CDR3 sequences, about 25% recorded once. This clonotype was picked up a small number of times. Its antigen is still unknown. The sample consisted of CD4+ T cells sorted from PBMCs, taken 4 to 6 days after vaccination. The origin of this receptor is a middle-aged man who received an inactivated influenza vaccine. The chain joins TRBV29-1 to TRBJ2-7; D call uncertain. This chain's CDR3 is CSVGRQPYEQYF. CDR3 nucleotides: TGCAGCGTTGGCCGGCAGCCCTACGAGCAGTACTTC.